The rows below give T cell receptor beta chains drawn from one sample of a study of cytomegalovirus exposure and HLA in healthy donors. Only in-frame clones appear in the TCRdb table, and some are missing; sequencing was by immunoSEQ multiplex PCR. There are approximately 130,000 clones in the sample; roughly four fifths occur only once, and 1% to 1.5% lies in the top ten. The sequencing sample was made of PBMCs. These receptor sequences come from a boy younger than 18 in good health and CMV-seronegative. Both conserved end residues are part of each CDR3. The D gene is left open where the match is weak.

V: TRBV13
length: 15
J: TRBJ1-4
D: TRBD1
DNA: TGTGCCAGCAGCCTCAACAGGGGCAGGAAAGAAAAACTGTTTTTT
CDR3: CASSLNRGRKEKLFF

V: TRBV15
length: 13
J: TRBJ1-1
D: .
DNA: TGTGCCACCCACAGGGACCTTAACACTGAAGCTTTCTTT
CDR3: CATHRDLNTEAFF

V: TRBV2
length: 11
J: TRBJ1-1
D: .
DNA: TGTGCCAGCAGTGAATGGGAGGAAGCTTTCTTT
CDR3: CASSEWEEAFF

V: TRBV27
length: 14
J: TRBJ1-5
D: .
DNA: TGTGCCAGCAGTTTACGCCCGGGGAATCAGCCCCAGCATTTT
CDR3: CASSLRPGNQPQHF

V: TRBV6-5
length: 12
J: TRBJ1-1
D: .
DNA: TGTGCCAGCAGGAATTCGGACACCGAAGCTTTCTTT
CDR3: CASRNSDTEAFF

V: TRBV29-1
length: 14
J: TRBJ2-1
D: .
DNA: TGCAGCGTTTCCACCAGGGGCACCTACAATGAGCAGTTCTTC
CDR3: CSVSTRGTYNEQFF

V: TRBV7-9
length: 16
J: TRBJ1-3
D: .
DNA: TGTGCCAGCAGCTTAGGGAGCCTGAGCTCTGGAAACACCATATATTTT
CDR3: CASSLGSLSSGNTIYF

V: TRBV5-4
length: 13
J: TRBJ1-3
D: .
DNA: TGTGCCAGCAGCTTGGCCATAGGAGACACCATATATTTT
CDR3: CASSLAIGDTIYF

V: TRBV11-2
length: 11
J: TRBJ2-1
D: .
DNA: TGTGCCAGCAGCCAATACAATGAGCAGTTCTTC
CDR3: CASSQYNEQFF

V: TRBV29-1
length: 15
J: TRBJ2-5
D: .
DNA: TGCAGCGCTATTATCAGGACGGGGTACCAAGAGACCCAGTACTTC
CDR3: CSAIIRTGYQETQYF

V: TRBV6-6
length: 16
J: TRBJ2-1
D: TRBD2
DNA: TGTGCCAGCAGCTTCGGAGCGGGAGGGTCCTACAATGAGCAGTTCTTC
CDR3: CASSFGAGGSYNEQFF

V: TRBV27
length: 13
J: TRBJ1-2
D: TRBD1
DNA: TGTGCCAGCAGAACAGGGGGTGACTATGGCTACACCTTC
CDR3: CASRTGGDYGYTF

V: TRBV27
length: 16
J: TRBJ2-5
D: .
DNA: TGTGCCAGCAGTCGGGGGGCCGGAGCCCTCCCTGAGACCCAGTACTTC
CDR3: CASSRGAGALPETQYF

V: TRBV7-8
length: 13
J: TRBJ2-7
D: .
DNA: TGTGCCAGCCAGCGGGTTGGGTCCTACGAGCAGTACTTC
CDR3: CASQRVGSYEQYF

V: TRBV5-1
length: 15
J: TRBJ2-7
D: TRBD1
DNA: TGCGCCAGCAGCACCTGGGACAGGGGTTCTTACGAGCAGTACTTC
CDR3: CASSTWDRGSYEQYF

V: TRBV7-9
length: 16
J: TRBJ2-2
D: TRBD2
DNA: TGTGCCAGCAGTCCTAGCGGGTTCAACCCCACCGGGGAGCTGTTTTTT
CDR3: CASSPSGFNPTGELFF

V: TRBV27
length: 15
J: TRBJ2-1
D: TRBD2
DNA: TGTGCCAGCAGCCCCGGGACTAGCGGCTACAATGAGCAGTTCTTC
CDR3: CASSPGTSGYNEQFF

V: TRBV11-2
length: 15
J: TRBJ2-7
D: .
DNA: TGTGCCAGCAGCTTCTCGCCCCGGGGGACCTACGAGCAGTACTTC
CDR3: CASSFSPRGTYEQYF

V: TRBV5-6
length: 15
J: TRBJ2-7
D: TRBD2
DNA: TGTGCCAGCAGCCCTACTAGCGGCTACTCCTACGAGCAGTACTTC
CDR3: CASSPTSGYSYEQYF

V: TRBV6-5
length: 11
J: TRBJ1-2
D: .
DNA: TGTGCCAGCGGAAGGACAGATGGCTACACCTTC
CDR3: CASGRTDGYTF

V: TRBV5-1
length: 12
J: TRBJ2-7
D: TRBD2
DNA: TGCGCCAGCAGCGCTAGCGGGGGCGGGCAGTACTTC
CDR3: CASSASGGGQYF

V: TRBV7-9
length: 16
J: TRBJ2-7
D: TRBD2
DNA: TGTGCCAGCAGCTATACTGGACTAGCGGGATCCTACGAGCAGTACTTC
CDR3: CASSYTGLAGSYEQYF

V: TRBV29-1
length: 12
J: TRBJ2-5
D: .
DNA: TGCTGGGCAGGGGCCTCCCAAGAGACCCAGTACTTC
CDR3: CWAGASQETQYF

V: TRBV7-9
length: 18
J: TRBJ2-7
D: TRBD1
DNA: TGTGCCAGCAGCCATGTCCCGGGACAGGGGGCAGGGGCCTACGAGCAGTACTTC
CDR3: CASSHVPGQGAGAYEQYF

V: TRBV30
length: 15
J: TRBJ1-2
D: TRBD1
DNA: TGTGCCTGGAGGGGGTGGACAGGGGTGAACTATGGCTACACCTTC
CDR3: CAWRGWTGVNYGYTF